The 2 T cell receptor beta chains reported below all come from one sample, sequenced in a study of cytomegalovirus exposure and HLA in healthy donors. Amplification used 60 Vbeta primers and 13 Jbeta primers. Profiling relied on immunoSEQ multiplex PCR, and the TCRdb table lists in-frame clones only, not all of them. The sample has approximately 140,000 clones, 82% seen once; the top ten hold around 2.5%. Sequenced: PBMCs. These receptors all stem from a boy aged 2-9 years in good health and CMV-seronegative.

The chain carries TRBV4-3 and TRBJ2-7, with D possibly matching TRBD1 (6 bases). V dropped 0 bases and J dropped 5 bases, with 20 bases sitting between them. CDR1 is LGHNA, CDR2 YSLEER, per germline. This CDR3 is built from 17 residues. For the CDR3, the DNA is TGCGCCAGCAGCCAAGATCGGCTCCGGCAGGGGATCGACGAGCAGTACTTC. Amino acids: CASSQDRLRQGIDEQYF.

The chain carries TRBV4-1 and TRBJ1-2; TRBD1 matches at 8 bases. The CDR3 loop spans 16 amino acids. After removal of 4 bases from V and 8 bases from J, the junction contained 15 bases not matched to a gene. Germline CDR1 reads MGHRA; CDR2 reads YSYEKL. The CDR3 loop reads CASSPSTGGKVRGYTF. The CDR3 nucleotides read TGCGCCAGCAGCCCAAGCACAGGGGGAAAGGTTCGAGGCTACACCTTC.